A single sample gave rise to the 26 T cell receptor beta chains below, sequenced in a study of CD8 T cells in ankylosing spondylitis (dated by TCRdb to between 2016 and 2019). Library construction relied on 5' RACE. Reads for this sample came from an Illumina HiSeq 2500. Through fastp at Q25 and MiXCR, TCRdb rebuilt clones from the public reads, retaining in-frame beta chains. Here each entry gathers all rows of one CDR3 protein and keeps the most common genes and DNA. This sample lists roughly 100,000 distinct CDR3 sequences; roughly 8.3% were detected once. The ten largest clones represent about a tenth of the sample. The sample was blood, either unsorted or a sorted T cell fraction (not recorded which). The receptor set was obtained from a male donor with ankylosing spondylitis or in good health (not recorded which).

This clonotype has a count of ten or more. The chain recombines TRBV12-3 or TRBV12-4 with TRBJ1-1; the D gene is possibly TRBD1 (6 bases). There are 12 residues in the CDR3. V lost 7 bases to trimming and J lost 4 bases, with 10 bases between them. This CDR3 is CASTRQVTEAFF. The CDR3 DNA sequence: TGTGCCAGCACAAGACAGGTCACTGAAGCTTTCTTT.

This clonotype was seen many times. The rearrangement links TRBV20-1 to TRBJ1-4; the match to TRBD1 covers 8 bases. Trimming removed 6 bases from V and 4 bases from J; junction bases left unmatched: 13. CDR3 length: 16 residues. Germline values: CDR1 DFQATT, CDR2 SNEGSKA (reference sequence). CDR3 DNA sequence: TGCAGTGCCCCGGACAGGGATCTGTTTAGTAATGAAAAACTGTTTTTT. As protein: CSAPDRDLFSNEKLFF.

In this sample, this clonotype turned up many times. CDR3 protein: CASSLGLRGGYEQYF. CDR3 sequence (DNA): TGCGCCAGCAGCTTGGGATTACGTGGGGGCTACGAGCAGTACTTC. The V gene is TRBV5-1, the J gene TRBJ2-7, with D perhaps being TRBD1 or TRBD2 (5 bases each). CDR1 SGHRS and CDR2 YFSETQ come from the germline V gene. The CDR3 has 15 amino acids. V was shortened by 0 bases and J by 3 bases, with 13 bases between the two germline ends. Based on the CDR3 plus reference TRBV5-1 and TRBJ2-7, the full variable domain is KAGVTQTPRYLIKTRGQQVTLSCSPISGHRSVSWYQQTPGQGLQFLFEYFSETQRNKGNFPGRFSGRQFSNSRSEMNVSTLELGDSALYLCASSLGLRGGYEQYFGPGTRLTVT.

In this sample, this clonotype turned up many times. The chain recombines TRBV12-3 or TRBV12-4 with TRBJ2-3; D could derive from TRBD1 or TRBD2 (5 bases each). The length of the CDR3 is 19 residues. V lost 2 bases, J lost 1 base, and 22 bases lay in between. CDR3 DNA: TGTGCCAGCAGTTTATTTCAGAGAAAAAACGGGGCCCGCACAGATACGCAGTATTTT. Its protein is CASSLFQRKNGARTDTQYF.

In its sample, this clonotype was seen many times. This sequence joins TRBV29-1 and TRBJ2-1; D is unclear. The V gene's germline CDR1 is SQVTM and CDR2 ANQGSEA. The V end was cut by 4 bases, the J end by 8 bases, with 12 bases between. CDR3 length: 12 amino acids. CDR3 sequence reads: CSVAYSLDEQFF. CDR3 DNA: TGCAGCGTTGCTTACTCACTCGATGAGCAGTTCTTC.

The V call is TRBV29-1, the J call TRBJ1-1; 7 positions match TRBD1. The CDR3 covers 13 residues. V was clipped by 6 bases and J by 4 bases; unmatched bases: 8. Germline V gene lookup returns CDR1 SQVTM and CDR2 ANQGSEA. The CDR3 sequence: CSVRQGMSTEAFF. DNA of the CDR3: TGCAGCGTCCGACAGGGTATGAGCACTGAAGCTTTCTTT.

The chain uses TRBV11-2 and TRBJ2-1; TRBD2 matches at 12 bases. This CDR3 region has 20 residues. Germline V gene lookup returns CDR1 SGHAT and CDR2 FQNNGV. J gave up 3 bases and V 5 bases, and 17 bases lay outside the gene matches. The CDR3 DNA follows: TGTGCCAGCAGCCCCCAATTTAGGACTAGCGGGGTGAGGGGCTACAATGAGCAGTTCTTC. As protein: CASSPQFRTSGVRGYNEQFF.

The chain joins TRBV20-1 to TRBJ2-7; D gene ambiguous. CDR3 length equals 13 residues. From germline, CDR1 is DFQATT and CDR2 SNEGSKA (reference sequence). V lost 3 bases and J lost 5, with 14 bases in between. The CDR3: CSASSGELNEQYF. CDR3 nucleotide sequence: TGCAGTGCTAGCTCTGGGGAATTGAACGAGCAGTACTTC.

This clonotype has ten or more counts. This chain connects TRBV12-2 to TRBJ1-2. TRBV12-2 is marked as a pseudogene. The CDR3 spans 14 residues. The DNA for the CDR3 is TGTGCAAGTCGCTCCCTCCGGGGTTTATATGGCTACACCTTC. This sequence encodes CASRSLRGLYGYTF.

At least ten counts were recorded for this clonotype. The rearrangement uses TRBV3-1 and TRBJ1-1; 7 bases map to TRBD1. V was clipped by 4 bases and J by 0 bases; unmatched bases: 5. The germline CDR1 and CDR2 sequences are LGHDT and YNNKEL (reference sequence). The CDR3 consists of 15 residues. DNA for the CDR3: TGTGCCAGCAGCCCTTCGGACAGGCTGAACACTGAAGCTTTCTTT. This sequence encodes CASSPSDRLNTEAFF.

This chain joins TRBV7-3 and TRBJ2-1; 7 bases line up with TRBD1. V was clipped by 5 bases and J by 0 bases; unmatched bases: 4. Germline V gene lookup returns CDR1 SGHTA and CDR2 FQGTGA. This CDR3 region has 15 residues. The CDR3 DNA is TGTGCCAGCAGCCCCGAGGGGGCCTCCTACAATGAGCAGTTCTTC. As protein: CASSPEGASYNEQFF.

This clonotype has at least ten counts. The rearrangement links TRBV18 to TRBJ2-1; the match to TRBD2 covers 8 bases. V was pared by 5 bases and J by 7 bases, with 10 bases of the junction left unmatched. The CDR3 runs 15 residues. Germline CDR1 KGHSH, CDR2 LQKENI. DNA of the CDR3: TGTGCCAGCTCAGTTCCGGGACTAGTTGGAAATGAGCAGTTCTTC. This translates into CASSVPGLVGNEQFF.

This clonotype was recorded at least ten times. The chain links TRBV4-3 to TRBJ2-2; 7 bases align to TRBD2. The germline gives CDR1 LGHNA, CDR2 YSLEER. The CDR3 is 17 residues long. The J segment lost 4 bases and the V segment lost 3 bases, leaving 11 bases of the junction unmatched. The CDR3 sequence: CASSHPRSGKGTGELFF. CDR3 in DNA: TGCGCCAGCAGCCACCCTCGGAGCGGGAAAGGCACCGGGGAGCTGTTTTTT.

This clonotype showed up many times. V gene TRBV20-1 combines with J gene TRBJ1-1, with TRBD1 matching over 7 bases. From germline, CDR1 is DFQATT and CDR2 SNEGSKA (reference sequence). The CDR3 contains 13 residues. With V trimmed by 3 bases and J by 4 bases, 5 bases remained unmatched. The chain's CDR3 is CSARGQLGTEAFF. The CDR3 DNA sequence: TGCAGTGCTAGGGGACAGCTGGGCACTGAAGCTTTCTTT.

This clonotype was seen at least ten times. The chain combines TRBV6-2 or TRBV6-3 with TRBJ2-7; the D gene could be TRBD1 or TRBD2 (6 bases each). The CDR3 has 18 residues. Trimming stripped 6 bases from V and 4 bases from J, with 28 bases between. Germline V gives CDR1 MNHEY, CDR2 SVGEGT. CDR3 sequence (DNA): TGTGCCAGCAGCCCACAGGGTATTTTGACGTTTGGACTATACGAGCAGTACTTC. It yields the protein CASSPQGILTFGLYEQYF.

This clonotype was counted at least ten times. CDR3 bases: TGCAGTGCTAGCGCCACCTCCAATGAGCAGTTCTTC. Its translation is CSASATSNEQFF. The rearrangement joins TRBV20-1 to TRBJ2-1; D remains ambiguous. V was clipped by 3 bases and J by 6 bases, with 9 bases between them. The CDR3 extends over 12 amino acids. CDR1 is DFQATT, CDR2 SNEGSKA, per germline (reference sequence).

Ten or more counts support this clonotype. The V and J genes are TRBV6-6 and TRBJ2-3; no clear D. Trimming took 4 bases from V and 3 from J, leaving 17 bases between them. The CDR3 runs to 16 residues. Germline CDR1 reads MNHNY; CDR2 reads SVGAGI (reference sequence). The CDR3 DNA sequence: TGTGCCAGCAGTTCTTACTCCCATGTGGTAACAGATACGCAGTATTTT. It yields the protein CASSSYSHVVTDTQYF.

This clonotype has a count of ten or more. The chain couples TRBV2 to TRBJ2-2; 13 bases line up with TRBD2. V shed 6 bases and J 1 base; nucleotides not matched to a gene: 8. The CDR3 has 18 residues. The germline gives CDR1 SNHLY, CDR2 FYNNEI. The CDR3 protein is CASRGTSGRALNTGELFF. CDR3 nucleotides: TGTGCCAGCAGGGGTACTAGCGGGAGGGCCTTGAACACCGGGGAGCTGTTTTTT.

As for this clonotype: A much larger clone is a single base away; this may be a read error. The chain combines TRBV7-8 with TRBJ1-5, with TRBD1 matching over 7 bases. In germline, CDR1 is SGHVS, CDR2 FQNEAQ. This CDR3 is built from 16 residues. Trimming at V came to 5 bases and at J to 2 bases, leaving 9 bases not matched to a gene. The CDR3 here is CASSPATGWGNQPQHF. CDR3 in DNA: TGTGCCAGCAGCCCGGCGACAGGGTGGGGCAATCAGCCCCAGCATTTT.

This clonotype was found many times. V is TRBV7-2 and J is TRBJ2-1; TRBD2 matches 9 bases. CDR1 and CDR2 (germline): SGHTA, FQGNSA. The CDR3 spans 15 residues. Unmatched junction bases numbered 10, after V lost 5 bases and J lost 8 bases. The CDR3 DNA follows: TGTGCCAGCAGCCCGGTAGCGGGAGAGATAGATGAGCAGTTCTTC. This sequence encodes CASSPVAGEIDEQFF.

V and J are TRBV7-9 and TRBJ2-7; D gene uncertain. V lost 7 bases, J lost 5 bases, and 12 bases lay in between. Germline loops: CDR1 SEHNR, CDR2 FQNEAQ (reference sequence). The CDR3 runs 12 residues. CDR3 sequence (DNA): TGTGCCAGCACCATCCTACCAAACGAGCAGTACTTC. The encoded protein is CASTILPNEQYF. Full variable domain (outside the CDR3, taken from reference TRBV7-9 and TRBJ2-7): DTGVSQNPRHKITKRGQNVTFRCDPISEHNRLYWYRQTLGQGPEFLTYFQNEAQLEKSRLLSDRFSAERPKGSFSTLEIQRTEQGDSAMYLCASTILPNEQYFGPGTRLTVT.

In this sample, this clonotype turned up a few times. CDR3 in DNA: TGTGCCAGCGGATCGGGTACAGGGCCGGCCGATGAGCAGTTCTTC. This gives the protein CASGSGTGPADEQFF. This chain joins TRBV6-2 or TRBV6-3 and TRBJ2-1; possible D gene TRBD1, 6 bases. V was clipped by 8 bases and J by 8 bases, with 22 bases between them. Germline V gives CDR1 MNHEY, CDR2 SVGEGT. The CDR3 sequence is 15 residues long.

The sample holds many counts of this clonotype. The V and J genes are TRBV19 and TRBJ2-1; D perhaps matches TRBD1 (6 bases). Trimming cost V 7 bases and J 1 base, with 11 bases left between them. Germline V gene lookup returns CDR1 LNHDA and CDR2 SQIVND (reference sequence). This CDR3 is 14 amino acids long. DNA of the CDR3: TGTGCCAGTACCAGGGGCCGATCCTACAATGAGCAGTTCTTC. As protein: CASTRGRSYNEQFF.

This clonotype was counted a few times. The CDR3 nucleotides are TGTGCCAGTTCCGACAGGGTCTCGGACAATGAGCAGTTCTTC. Amino acid sequence: CASSDRVSDNEQFF. This chain uses TRBV19 with TRBJ2-1; 7 bases align to TRBD1. Germline values: CDR1 LNHDA, CDR2 SQIVND (reference sequence). J gave up 5 bases and V 8 bases, and 9 bases lay outside the gene matches. This CDR3 has 14 amino acids.

The CDR3 sequence is CSVGRGNEQFF. CDR3 DNA sequence: TGCAGCGTTGGCAGGGGGAATGAGCAGTTCTTC. The chain combines TRBV29-1 with TRBJ2-1; TRBD1 agrees at 7 bases. Germline assignment: CDR1 SQVTM and CDR2 ANQGSEA. Trimming at V came to 4 bases and at J to 7 bases, leaving 1 base not matched to a gene. This CDR3 spans 11 amino acids.

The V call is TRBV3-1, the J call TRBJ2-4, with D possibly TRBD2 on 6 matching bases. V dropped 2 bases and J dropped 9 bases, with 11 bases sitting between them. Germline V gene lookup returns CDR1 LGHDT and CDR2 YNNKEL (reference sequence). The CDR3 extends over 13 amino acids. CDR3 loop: CASSQFLGGIQYF. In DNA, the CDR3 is TGTGCCAGCAGCCAATTTTTGGGGGGCATTCAGTACTTC.